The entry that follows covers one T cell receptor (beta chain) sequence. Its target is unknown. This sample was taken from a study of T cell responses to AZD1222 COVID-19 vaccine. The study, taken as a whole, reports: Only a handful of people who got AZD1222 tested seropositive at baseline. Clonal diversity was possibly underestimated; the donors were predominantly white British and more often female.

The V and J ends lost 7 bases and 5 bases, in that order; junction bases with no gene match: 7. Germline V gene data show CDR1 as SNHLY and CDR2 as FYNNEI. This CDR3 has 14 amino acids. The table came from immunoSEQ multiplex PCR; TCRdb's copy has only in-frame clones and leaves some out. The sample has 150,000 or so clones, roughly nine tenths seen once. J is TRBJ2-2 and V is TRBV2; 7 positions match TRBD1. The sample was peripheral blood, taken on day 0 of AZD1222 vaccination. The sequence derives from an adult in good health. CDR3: CASTTGVGTGELFF. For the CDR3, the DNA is TGTGCCAGCACAACAGGGGTGGGAACCGGGGAGCTGTTTTTT.